This TCR beta chain was identified during a study of blood T cell repertoires in COVID-19. CDR1 and CDR2 from the germline V gene are MDHEN and SYDVKM. Trimming removed 6 bases from V and 4 bases from J; junction bases left unmatched: 8. The CDR3 spans 14 residues. The data were produced by immunoSEQ multiplex PCR, yet TCRdb's version contains in-frame clones alone and is incomplete. The sample yields 150,000 to 200,000 clones, roughly 80% seen once. This receptor was identified in a man between 70 and 80 years old with acute or convalescent COVID-19. The sequencing input was peripheral blood. The J gene is TRBJ1-2, the V gene TRBV28; TRBD1 agrees at 7 bases. The CDR3 spells CASSKGGSFYGYTF. The DNA for the CDR3 is TGTGCCAGCAGCAAAGGGGGCAGCTTCTATGGCTACACCTTC.